The 8 T cell receptor beta chains below all came from one sample that was sequenced in a study of cytomegalovirus exposure and HLA in healthy donors. Amplification used 60 Vbeta primers and 13 Jbeta primers. This table comes from immunoSEQ multiplex PCR, and its TCRdb copy is limited to in-frame clones, with some not included. The top ten hold under 6.5% of the sample, which has about 110,000 clones, about three quarters seen once. Sequenced: PBMCs. The origin of the receptors is a woman in her forties or fifties in good health and CMV-seropositive.

V and J are TRBV6-6 and TRBJ1-1; 9 nucleotides align to TRBD1. Germline V gives CDR1 MNHNY, CDR2 SVGAGI (reference sequence). The CDR3 contains 14 residues. J was trimmed by 1 base and V by 4 bases; bases with no gene match: 1. The CDR3 spells CASSLGQGNTEAFF. For the CDR3, the DNA is TGTGCCAGCAGTTTGGGACAGGGGAACACTGAAGCTTTCTTT.

This clone appeared a single time. The chain employs TRBV19 and TRBJ2-2; D perhaps matches TRBD1 (5 bases). CDR3 length: 14 residues. V was pared by 5 bases and J by 6 bases, with 13 bases between. Germline CDR1 is LNHDA and CDR2 is SQIVND (reference sequence). The CDR3 protein is CASSEQVLPGELFF. The CDR3 coding sequence is TGTGCCAGTAGTGAACAGGTCCTCCCCGGGGAGCTGTTTTTT.

This clone turned up a few times. DNA of the CDR3: TGTGCCAGCAGGAAGACAGGGGACTCCTACGAGCAGTACTTC. It specifies CASRKTGDSYEQYF. The rearrangement links TRBV11-2 to TRBJ2-7, with 8 bases that match TRBD1. Germline CDR1 and CDR2: SGHAT and FQNNGV. CDR3 length: 14 residues. Trimming cost V 6 bases and J 0 bases; bases outside gene matches: 4. Combining the CDR3 with reference TRBV11-2 and TRBJ2-7 gives the whole variable domain EAGVAQSPRYKIIEKRQSVAFWCNPISGHATLYWYQQILGQGPKLLIQFQNNGVVDDSQLPKDRFSAERLKGVDSTLKIQPAKLEDSAVYLCASRKTGDSYEQYFGPGTRLTVT.

This clone has more than one count but fewer than ten. The chain recombines TRBV7-9 with TRBJ1-2; the D is unclear. Germline CDR1 is SEHNR and CDR2 is FQNEAQ (reference sequence). Between the trimmed V and J ends, which lost 3 bases and 8 bases, there was a span of 10 bases. This CDR3 has 12 amino acids. In nucleotides, the CDR3 is TGTGCCAGCAGCTTGGACTGGAGGGGCTACACCTTC. It is translated as CASSLDWRGYTF.

This clone turned up a few times. This sequence joins TRBV5-1 and TRBJ1-3; perhaps TRBD1 as D (5 bases). Trimming pared 5 bases from V and 2 bases from J, leaving 11 bases between. The germline CDR1 and CDR2 sequences are SGHRS and YFSETQ. This CDR3 is 14 amino acids long. This CDR3 reads CASRRGEAGNTIYF. CDR3 sequence (DNA): TGCGCCAGCAGGCGGGGGGAGGCTGGAAACACCATATATTTT.

V gene TRBV18 combines with J gene TRBJ1-4; D ambiguous. The V gene lost 3 bases and the J gene lost 7 bases, with 9 bases spanning the gap. Germline V gene data show CDR1 as KGHSH and CDR2 as LQKENI. The CDR3 consists of 13 residues. The CDR3, as DNA: TGTGCCAGCTCACCTAGTGTAGCTGAAAAACTGTTTTTT. Translating gives CASSPSVAEKLFF. The full variable domain, with the rest looked up from reference TRBV18 and TRBJ1-4, is NAGVMQNPRHLVRRRGQEARLRCSPMKGHSHVYWYRQLPEEGLKFMVYLQKENIIDESGMPKERFSAEFPKEGPSILRIQQVVRGDSAAYFCASSPSVAEKLFFGSGTQLSVL.

The CDR3: CASSQGIGTVGGTNYGYTF. CDR3 nucleotides: TGCGCCAGCAGCCAAGGAATCGGGACAGTCGGGGGAACTAACTATGGCTACACCTTC. The chain has TRBV4-1 and TRBJ1-2; 7 nucleotides line up with TRBD1. Germline V lookup: CDR1 MGHRA, CDR2 YSYEKL. CDR3 size: 19 residues. J lost 0 bases, V lost 1 base, and 14 bases had no gene match.

The chain links TRBV29-1 to TRBJ1-5; 10 bases agree with TRBD1. The CDR3 sequence is 14 residues long. Germline V lookup: CDR1 SQVTM, CDR2 ANQGSEA. Trimming removed 8 bases from V and 6 bases from J; junction bases left unmatched: 10. DNA of the CDR3: TGCAGCATACGGGACAGGGGCGGGACTCAGCCCCAGCATTTT. Encoded protein: CSIRDRGGTQPQHF. Combining the CDR3 with reference TRBV29-1 and TRBJ1-5 gives the whole variable domain SAVISQKPSRDICQRGTSLTIQCQVDSQVTMMFWYRQQPGQSLTLIATANQGSEATYESGFVIDKFPISRPNLTFSTLTVSNMSPEDSSIYLCSIRDRGGTQPQHFGDGTRLSIL.